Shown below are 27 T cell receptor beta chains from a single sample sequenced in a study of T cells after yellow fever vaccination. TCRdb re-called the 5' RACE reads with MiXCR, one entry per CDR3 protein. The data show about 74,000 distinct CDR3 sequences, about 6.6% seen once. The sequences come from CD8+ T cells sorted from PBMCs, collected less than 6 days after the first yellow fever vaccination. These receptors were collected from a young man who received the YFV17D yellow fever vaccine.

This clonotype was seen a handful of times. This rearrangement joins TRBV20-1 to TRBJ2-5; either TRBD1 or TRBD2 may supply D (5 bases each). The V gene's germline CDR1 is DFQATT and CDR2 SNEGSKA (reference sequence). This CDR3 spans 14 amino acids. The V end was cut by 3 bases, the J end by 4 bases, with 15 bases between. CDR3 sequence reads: CSARMGDGRETQYF. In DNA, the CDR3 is TGCAGTGCTAGGATGGGGGATGGGAGAGAGACCCAGTACTTC.

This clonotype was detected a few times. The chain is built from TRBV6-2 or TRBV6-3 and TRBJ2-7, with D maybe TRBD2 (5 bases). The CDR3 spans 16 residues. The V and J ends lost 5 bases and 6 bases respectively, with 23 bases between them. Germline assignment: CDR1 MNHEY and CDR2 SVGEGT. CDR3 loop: CASSIGPSGVLGEQYF. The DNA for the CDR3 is TGTGCCAGCAGTATTGGACCCTCTGGGGTACTAGGCGAGCAGTACTTC.

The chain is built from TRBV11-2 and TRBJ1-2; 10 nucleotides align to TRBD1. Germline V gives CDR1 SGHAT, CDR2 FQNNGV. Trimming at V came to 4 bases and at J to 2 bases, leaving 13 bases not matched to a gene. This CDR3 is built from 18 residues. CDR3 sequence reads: CASSSVMGDRGPNYGYTF. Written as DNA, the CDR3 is TGTGCCAGCAGCTCCGTTATGGGGGACAGGGGCCCGAACTATGGCTACACCTTC.

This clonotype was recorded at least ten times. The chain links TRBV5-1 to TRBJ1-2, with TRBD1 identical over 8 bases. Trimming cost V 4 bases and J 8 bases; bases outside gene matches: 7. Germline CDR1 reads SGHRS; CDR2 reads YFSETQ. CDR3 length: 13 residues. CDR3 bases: TGCGCCAGCAGCCCCGGACAGGGACGAGGCTACACCTTC. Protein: CASSPGQGRGYTF.

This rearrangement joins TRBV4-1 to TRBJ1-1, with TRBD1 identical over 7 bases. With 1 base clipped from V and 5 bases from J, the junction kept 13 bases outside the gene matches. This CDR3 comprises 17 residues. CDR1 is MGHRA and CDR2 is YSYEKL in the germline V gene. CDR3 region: CASSQVPPRDSGTEAFF. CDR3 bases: TGCGCCAGCAGCCAAGTCCCTCCTAGGGACAGTGGGACTGAAGCTTTCTTT.

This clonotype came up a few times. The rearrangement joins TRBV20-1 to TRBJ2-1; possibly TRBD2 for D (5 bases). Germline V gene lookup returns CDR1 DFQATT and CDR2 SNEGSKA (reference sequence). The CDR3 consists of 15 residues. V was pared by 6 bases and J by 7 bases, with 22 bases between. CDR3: CSAIGGTGIRNEQFF. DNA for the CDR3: TGCAGTGCCATCGGCGGAACGGGGATTCGGAATGAGCAGTTCTTC.

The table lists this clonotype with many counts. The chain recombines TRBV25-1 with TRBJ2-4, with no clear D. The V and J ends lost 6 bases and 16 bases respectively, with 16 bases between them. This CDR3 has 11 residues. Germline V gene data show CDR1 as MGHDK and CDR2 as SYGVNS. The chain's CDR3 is CASRRAAKVYF. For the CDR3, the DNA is TGTGCCAGCAGAAGGGCCGCAAAAGTCTACTTC.

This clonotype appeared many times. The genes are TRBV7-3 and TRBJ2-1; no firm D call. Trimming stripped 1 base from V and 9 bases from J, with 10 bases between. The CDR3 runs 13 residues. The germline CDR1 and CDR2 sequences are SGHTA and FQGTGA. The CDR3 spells CASSLNWGSEQFF. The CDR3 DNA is TGTGCCAGCAGCTTAAATTGGGGTAGTGAGCAGTTCTTC. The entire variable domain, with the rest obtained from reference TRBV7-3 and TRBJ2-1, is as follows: GAGVSQTPSNKVTEKGKYVELRCDPISGHTALYWYRQSLGQGPEFLIYFQGTGAADDSGLPNDRFFAVRPEGSVSTLKIQRTERGDSAVYLCASSLNWGSEQFFGPGTRLTVL.

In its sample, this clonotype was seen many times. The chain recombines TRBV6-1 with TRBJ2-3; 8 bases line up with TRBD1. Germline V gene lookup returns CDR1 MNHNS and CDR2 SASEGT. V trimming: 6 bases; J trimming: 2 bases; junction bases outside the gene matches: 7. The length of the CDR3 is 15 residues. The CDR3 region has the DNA TGTGCCAGCAGATCAGGGGGCTATTACACAGATACGCAGTATTTT. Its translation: CASRSGGYYTDTQYF.

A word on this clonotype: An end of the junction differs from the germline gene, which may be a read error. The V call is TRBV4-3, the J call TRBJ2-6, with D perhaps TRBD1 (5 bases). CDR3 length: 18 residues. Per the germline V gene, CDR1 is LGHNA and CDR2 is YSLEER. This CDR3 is CASSQYGHLPSGANVVTF. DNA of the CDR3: TGCGCCAGCAGCCAATATGGACATCTACCCTCTGGGGCCAACGTCGTGACTTTC.

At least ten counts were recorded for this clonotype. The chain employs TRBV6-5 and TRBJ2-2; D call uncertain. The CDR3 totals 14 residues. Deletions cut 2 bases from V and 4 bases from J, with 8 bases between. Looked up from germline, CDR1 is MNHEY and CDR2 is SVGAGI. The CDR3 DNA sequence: TGTGCCAGCAGTTACGGCCCGAGCACCGGGGAGCTGTTTTTT. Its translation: CASSYGPSTGELFF.

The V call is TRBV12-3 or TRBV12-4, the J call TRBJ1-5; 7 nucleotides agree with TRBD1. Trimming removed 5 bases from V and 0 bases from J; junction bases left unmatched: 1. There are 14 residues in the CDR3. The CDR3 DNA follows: TGTGCCAGCAGTAGACAGGGTAGCAATCAGCCCCAGCATTTT. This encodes CASSRQGSNQPQHF.

The CDR3 loop reads CASSQDVGYEQYV. CDR3 nucleotides: TGCGCCAGCAGCCAAGATGTGGGTTACGAGCAGTACGTC. The rearrangement uses TRBV4-3 and TRBJ2-7; D remains unclear. Germline V gives CDR1 LGHNA, CDR2 YSLEER. V was cut by 0 bases and J by 4 bases, with 7 bases left in between. The length of the CDR3 is 13 residues.

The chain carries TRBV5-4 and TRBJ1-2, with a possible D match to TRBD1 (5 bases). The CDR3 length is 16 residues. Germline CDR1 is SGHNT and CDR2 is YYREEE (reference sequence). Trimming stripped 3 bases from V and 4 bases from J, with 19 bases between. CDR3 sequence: CASSSQGRMGVYGYTF. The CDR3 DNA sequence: TGTGCCAGCAGCTCCCAGGGAAGAATGGGGGTCTATGGCTACACCTTC.

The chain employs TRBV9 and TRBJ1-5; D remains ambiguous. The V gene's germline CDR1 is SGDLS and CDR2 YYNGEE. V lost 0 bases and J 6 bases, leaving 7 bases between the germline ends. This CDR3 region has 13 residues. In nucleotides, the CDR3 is TGTGCCAGCAGCGTAGCGGTTGGTCAGCCCCAGCATTTT. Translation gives CASSVAVGQPQHF.

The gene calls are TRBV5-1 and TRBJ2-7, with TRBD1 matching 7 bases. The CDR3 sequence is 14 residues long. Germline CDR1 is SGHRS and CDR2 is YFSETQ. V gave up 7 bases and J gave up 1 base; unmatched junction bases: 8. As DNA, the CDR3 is TGCGCCAGCCTCACCGGGACAGAATCCTACGAGCAGTACTTC. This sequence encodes CASLTGTESYEQYF. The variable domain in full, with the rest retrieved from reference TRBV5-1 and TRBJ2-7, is KAGVTQTPRYLIKTRGQQVTLSCSPISGHRSVSWYQQTPGQGLQFLFEYFSETQRNKGNFPGRFSGRQFSNSRSEMNVSTLELGDSALYLCASLTGTESYEQYFGPGTRLTVT.

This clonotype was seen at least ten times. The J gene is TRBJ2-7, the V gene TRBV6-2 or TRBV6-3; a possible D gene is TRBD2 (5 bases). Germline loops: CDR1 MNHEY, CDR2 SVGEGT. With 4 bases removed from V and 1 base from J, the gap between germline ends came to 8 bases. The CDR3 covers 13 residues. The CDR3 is CASSLAGSYEQYF. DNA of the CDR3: TGTGCCAGCAGTTTGGCGGGTTCCTACGAGCAGTACTTC.

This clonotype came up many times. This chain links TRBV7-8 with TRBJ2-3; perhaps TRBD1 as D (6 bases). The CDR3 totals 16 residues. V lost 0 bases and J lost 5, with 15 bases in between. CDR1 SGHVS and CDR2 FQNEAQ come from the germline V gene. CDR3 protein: CASSLAWEGGVDTQYF. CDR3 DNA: TGTGCCAGCAGCTTAGCTTGGGAAGGGGGTGTAGATACGCAGTATTTT.

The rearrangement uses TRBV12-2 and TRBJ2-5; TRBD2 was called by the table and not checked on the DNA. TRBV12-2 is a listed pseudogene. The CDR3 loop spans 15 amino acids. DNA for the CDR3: TGTGCAAGTCGCCCTCAAAGGGAGGGGTGGCAGACCCAGTACTTC. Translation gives CASRPQREGWQTQYF.

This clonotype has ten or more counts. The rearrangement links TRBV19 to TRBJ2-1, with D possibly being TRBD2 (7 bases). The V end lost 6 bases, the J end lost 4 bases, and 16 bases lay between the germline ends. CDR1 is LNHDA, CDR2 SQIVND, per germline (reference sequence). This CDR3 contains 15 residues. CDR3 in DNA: TGTGCCAGTAGCCCCCCCGGGGGGCCTTACAATGAGCAGTTCTTC. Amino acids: CASSPPGGPYNEQFF. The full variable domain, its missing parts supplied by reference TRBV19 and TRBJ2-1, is DGGITQSPKYLFRKEGQNVTLSCEQNLNHDAMYWYRQDPGQGLRLIYYSQIVNDFQKGDIAEGYSVSREKKESFPLTVTSAQKNPTAFYLCASSPPGGPYNEQFFGPGTRLTVL.

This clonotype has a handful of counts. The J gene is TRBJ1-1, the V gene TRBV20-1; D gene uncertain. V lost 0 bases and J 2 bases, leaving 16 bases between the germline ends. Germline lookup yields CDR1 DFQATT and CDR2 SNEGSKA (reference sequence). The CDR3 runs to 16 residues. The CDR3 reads CSARDITAQINTEAFF. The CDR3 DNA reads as TGCAGTGCTAGAGATATCACAGCCCAGATAAACACTGAAGCTTTCTTT.

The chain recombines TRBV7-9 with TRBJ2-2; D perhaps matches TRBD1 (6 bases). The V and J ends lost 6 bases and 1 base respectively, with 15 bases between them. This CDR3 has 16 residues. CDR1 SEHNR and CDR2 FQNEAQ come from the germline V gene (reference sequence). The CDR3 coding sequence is TGTGCCAGCAGTCCAAGGACAGTTTTGAACACCGGGGAGCTGTTTTTT. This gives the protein CASSPRTVLNTGELFF.

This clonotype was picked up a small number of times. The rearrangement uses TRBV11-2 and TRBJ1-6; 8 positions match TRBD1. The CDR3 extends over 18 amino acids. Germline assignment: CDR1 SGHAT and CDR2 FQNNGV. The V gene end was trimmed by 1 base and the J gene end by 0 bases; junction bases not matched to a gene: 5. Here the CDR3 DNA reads TGTGCCAGCAGCTTAGTTCGGGACAGGAGCTCCTATAATTCACCCCTCCACTTT. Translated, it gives CASSLVRDRSSYNSPLHF.

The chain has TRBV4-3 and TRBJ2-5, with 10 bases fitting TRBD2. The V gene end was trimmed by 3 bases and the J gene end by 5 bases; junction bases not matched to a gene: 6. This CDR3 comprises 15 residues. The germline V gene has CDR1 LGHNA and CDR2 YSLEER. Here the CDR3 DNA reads TGCGCCAGCAGCCAGGAGACTAGCGGGTGGGAGACCCAGTACTTC. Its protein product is CASSQETSGWETQYF.

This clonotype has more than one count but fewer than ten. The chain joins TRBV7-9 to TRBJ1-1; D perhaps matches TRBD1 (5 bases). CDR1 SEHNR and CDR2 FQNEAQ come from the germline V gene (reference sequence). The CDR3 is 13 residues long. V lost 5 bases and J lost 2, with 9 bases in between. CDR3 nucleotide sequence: TGTGCCAGCAGCCCCACAGGAAACACTGAAGCTTTCTTT. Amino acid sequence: CASSPTGNTEAFF.

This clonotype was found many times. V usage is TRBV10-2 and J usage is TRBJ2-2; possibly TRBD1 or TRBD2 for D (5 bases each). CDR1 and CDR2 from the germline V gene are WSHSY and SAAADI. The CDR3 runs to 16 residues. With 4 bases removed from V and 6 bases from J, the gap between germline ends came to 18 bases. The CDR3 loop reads CASSGRGQAASGELFF. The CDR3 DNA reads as TGCGCCAGCAGTGGTCGGGGCCAAGCCGCGTCCGGGGAGCTGTTTTTT.

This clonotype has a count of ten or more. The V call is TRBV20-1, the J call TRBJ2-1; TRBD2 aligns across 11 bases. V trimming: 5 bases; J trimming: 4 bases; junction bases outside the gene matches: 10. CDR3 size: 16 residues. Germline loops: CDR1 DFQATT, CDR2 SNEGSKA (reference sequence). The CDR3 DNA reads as TGCAGTGCTCCATCTATCCCTAGCGGGGGGTACAATGAGCAGTTCTTC. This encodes CSAPSIPSGGYNEQFF.